Listed below are T cell receptor beta chains from one sample, sequenced in a study of blood T cell repertoires in COVID-19. The protocol was immunoSEQ multiplex PCR, while the TCRdb copy is restricted to in-frame clones and leaves out a portion. Altogether about 130,000 clones are present, roughly 83% being singletons, with the ten largest covering 37%. The sequencing input was peripheral blood. These receptors all stem from a middle-aged man with active or convalescent COVID-19. Both conserved end residues are part of each CDR3. A D gene is named only where the DNA matches it firmly. Size tells how often a clone was seen (once, few, many) or the class of an expanded clone, and some rows leave it out.

j_call: TRBJ2-1; clone_size: once; d_call: TRBD1; v_call: TRBV20-1; cdr3_aa: CSASSVWTGGEYNEQFF; cdr3_nt: TGCAGTGCTAGTTCAGTGTGGACAGGGGGCGAATACAATGAGCAGTTCTTC
j_call: TRBJ1-1; clone_size: .; d_call: .; v_call: TRBV4-2; cdr3_aa: CASTNPGAGTLAFF; cdr3_nt: TGTGCCAGCACCAACCCGGGAGCGGGGACTTTGGCTTTCTTT
j_call: TRBJ1-1; clone_size: few; d_call: .; v_call: TRBV24-1; cdr3_aa: CAIKSTEAFF; cdr3_nt: TGTGCCATCAAGAGTACTGAAGCTTTCTTT
j_call: TRBJ1-1; clone_size: .; d_call: .; v_call: TRBV5-1; cdr3_aa: CASSLPRGESTEAFF; cdr3_nt: TGCGCCAGCAGCTTACCCCGCGGGGAAAGCACTGAAGCTTTCTTT
j_call: TRBJ1-2; clone_size: .; d_call: .; v_call: TRBV30; cdr3_aa: CAWTRRINYGYTF; cdr3_nt: TGTGCCTGGACCCGGCGGATCAACTATGGCTACACCTTC
j_call: TRBJ1-1; clone_size: .; d_call: .; v_call: TRBV28; cdr3_aa: CASREARGGNTEAFF; cdr3_nt: TGTGCCAGCAGAGAAGCGCGTGGGGGGAATACTGAAGCTTTCTTT
j_call: TRBJ2-7; clone_size: .; d_call: .; v_call: TRBV2; cdr3_aa: CASSFTRGYEQYF; cdr3_nt: TGTGCCAGCAGTTTTACCAGGGGCTACGAGCAGTACTTC
j_call: TRBJ1-5; clone_size: .; d_call: .; v_call: TRBV6-1; cdr3_aa: CASSENSGFNQPQHF; cdr3_nt: TGTGCCAGCAGTGAGAATTCGGGTTTTAATCAGCCCCAGCATTTT
j_call: TRBJ1-2; clone_size: .; d_call: .; v_call: TRBV6-1; cdr3_aa: CASSEALYGYTF; cdr3_nt: TGTGCCAGCAGTGAAGCCCTCTATGGCTACACCTTC
j_call: TRBJ1-1; clone_size: .; d_call: TRBD1; v_call: TRBV7-9; cdr3_aa: CASSSGGGGTEAFF; cdr3_nt: TGTGCCAGCAGCTCAGGGGGCGGAGGAACTGAAGCTTTCTTT
j_call: TRBJ1-2; clone_size: few; d_call: .; v_call: TRBV7-9; cdr3_aa: CASSLEGAYGYTF; cdr3_nt: TGTGCCAGCAGCTTAGAAGGGGCCTATGGCTACACCTTC
j_call: TRBJ2-7; clone_size: .; d_call: .; v_call: TRBV6-5; cdr3_aa: CASTKQGTYEQYF; cdr3_nt: TGTGCCAGCACCAAACAGGGAACCTACGAGCAGTACTTC
j_call: TRBJ2-7; clone_size: .; d_call: .; v_call: TRBV29-1; cdr3_aa: CSVGEAEQYF; cdr3_nt: TGCAGCGTTGGGGAGGCGGAGCAGTACTTC
j_call: TRBJ1-2; clone_size: .; d_call: .; v_call: TRBV7-2; cdr3_aa: CASSRGGDYGYTF; cdr3_nt: TGTGCCAGCAGCCGAGGGGGGGACTATGGCTACACCTTC
j_call: TRBJ2-5; clone_size: .; d_call: TRBD1; v_call: TRBV3-1/TRBV3-2; cdr3_aa: CASSPRGTGETQYF; cdr3_nt: TGTGCCAGCAGCCCCCGCGGGACAGGGGAGACCCAGTACTTC
j_call: TRBJ2-5; clone_size: few; d_call: TRBD2; v_call: TRBV6-1; cdr3_aa: CASSVLAGIGEETQYF; cdr3_nt: TGTGCCAGCAGTGTCCTAGCGGGCATTGGAGAAGAGACCCAGTACTTC
j_call: TRBJ1-2; clone_size: .; d_call: .; v_call: TRBV2; cdr3_aa: CASRLTPGGGYTF; cdr3_nt: TGTGCCAGCAGATTGACCCCGGGTGGTGGCTACACCTTC
j_call: TRBJ2-2; clone_size: .; d_call: TRBD2; v_call: TRBV5-6; cdr3_aa: CASSLEKGLAGVGELFF; cdr3_nt: TGTGCCAGCAGCCTGGAAAAGGGACTAGCGGGGGTCGGGGAGCTGTTTTTT
j_call: TRBJ2-2; clone_size: once; d_call: .; v_call: TRBV10-3; cdr3_aa: CAISESERPTGELFF; cdr3_nt: TGTGCCATCAGTGAGTCGGAGCGGCCGACCGGGGAGCTGTTTTTT
j_call: TRBJ1-2; clone_size: .; d_call: TRBD1; v_call: TRBV7-3; cdr3_aa: CASSFDRDSPGGYTF; cdr3_nt: TGTGCCAGCAGCTTCGACCGGGACAGCCCCGGGGGCTACACCTTC
j_call: TRBJ2-2; clone_size: few; d_call: .; v_call: TRBV18; cdr3_aa: CASSPSGTGELFF; cdr3_nt: TGTGCCAGCTCACCTTCAGGGACCGGGGAGCTGTTTTTT
j_call: TRBJ1-5; clone_size: .; d_call: TRBD1; v_call: TRBV6-1; cdr3_aa: CASSENTQGNQPQHF; cdr3_nt: TGTGCCAGCAGTGAAAACACACAGGGGAATCAGCCCCAGCATTTT
j_call: TRBJ2-7; clone_size: .; d_call: TRBD1; v_call: TRBV29-1; cdr3_aa: CSVDKGGKDEQYF; cdr3_nt: TGCAGCGTTGATAAAGGGGGCAAGGACGAGCAGTACTTC
j_call: TRBJ2-7; clone_size: .; d_call: .; v_call: TRBV7-9; cdr3_aa: CASSLTGNSYEQYF; cdr3_nt: TGTGCCAGCAGCTTAACGGGTAATAGCTACGAGCAGTACTTC
j_call: TRBJ1-3; clone_size: .; d_call: TRBD1; v_call: TRBV18; cdr3_aa: CASSPPGQGAGNTIYF; cdr3_nt: TGTGCCAGCTCACCACCGGGACAGGGGGCTGGAAACACCATATATTTT
j_call: TRBJ2-7; clone_size: .; d_call: .; v_call: TRBV3-1/TRBV3-2; cdr3_aa: CASSQGGSAGRQQYF; cdr3_nt: TGTGCCAGCAGCCAAGGGGGGTCGGCAGGGAGGCAGCAGTACTTC
j_call: TRBJ1-4; clone_size: .; d_call: TRBD1; v_call: TRBV30; cdr3_aa: CAWIGDSREKLFF; cdr3_nt: TGTGCCTGGATTGGGGACAGTCGGGAAAAACTGTTTTTT
j_call: TRBJ2-1; clone_size: once; d_call: TRBD1; v_call: TRBV7-2; cdr3_aa: CASSFPDREAYNEQFF; cdr3_nt: TGTGCCAGCAGCTTTCCGGACAGGGAGGCCTACAATGAGCAGTTCTTC
j_call: TRBJ1-1; clone_size: .; d_call: .; v_call: TRBV29-1; cdr3_aa: CSVGHPNTEAFF; cdr3_nt: TGCAGCGTGGGACATCCGAACACTGAAGCTTTCTTT
j_call: TRBJ1-2; clone_size: .; d_call: .; v_call: TRBV6-4; cdr3_aa: CASSRDLYTNYGYTF; cdr3_nt: TGTGCCAGCAGCCGGGATCTTTATACTAACTATGGCTACACCTTC
j_call: TRBJ1-4; clone_size: many; d_call: .; v_call: TRBV4-1; cdr3_aa: CASSRTAGAGEKLFF; cdr3_nt: TGCGCCAGCAGCCGGACGGCAGGGGCTGGTGAAAAACTGTTTTTT